The 24 T cell receptor beta chains listed next were all sequenced from one sample in a study of Tregs in tolerant kidney transplant recipients. The antigens of these receptors remain unknown. Profiled with immunoSEQ multiplex PCR; TCRdb holds only in-frame clones, not every one. In the table there are about 18,000 clones, approximately 61% of which are singletons. Sample: Tregs from blood cultured with allogeneic cells. These receptor sequences come from a human donor in good health.

Only a few counts were recorded for this clone. The chain carries TRBV5-1 and TRBJ2-1; D possibly corresponds to TRBD2 (5 bases). With 0 bases removed from V and 2 bases from J, the gap between germline ends came to 9 bases. The CDR3 has 15 residues. In germline, CDR1 is SGHRS, CDR2 YFSETQ. The CDR3 loop is CASSLDLAPYNEQFF. Here the CDR3 DNA reads TGCGCCAGCAGCTTGGATCTAGCCCCCTACAATGAGCAGTTCTTC.

The DNA for the CDR3 is TGTGCCAGCAGCCAGGGACCACGCAACGAGCAGTACTTC. This sequence encodes CASSQGPRNEQYF. This rearrangement joins TRBV5-6 to TRBJ2-7, with D perhaps TRBD1 or TRBD2 (5 bases each). The CDR3 totals 13 residues. Germline values: CDR1 SGHDT, CDR2 YYEEEE. Trimming shortened V by 4 bases and J by 5 bases, and 13 bases separated the two germline ends.

V and J are TRBV5-6 and TRBJ1-4, with TRBD1 identical over 9 bases. V lost 3 bases, J lost 7 bases, and 7 bases stayed unmatched. There are 15 residues in the CDR3. Germline CDR1 SGHDT, CDR2 YYEEEE. The CDR3 DNA is TGTGCCAGCAGCTCCGGACAGGGGCGGGGTGAAAAACTGTTTTTT. Protein product: CASSSGQGRGEKLFF.

This chain joins TRBV9 and TRBJ2-3; TRBD2 matches at 8 bases. The CDR3 totals 17 residues. CDR1 is SGDLS, CDR2 YYNGEE, per germline. The ends lost 0 bases at V and 1 base at J; junction bases unmatched: 7. CDR3 sequence (DNA): TGTGCCAGCAGCGTAGAAGCTAGCGGGTCCCGCACAGATACGCAGTATTTT. It yields the protein CASSVEASGSRTDTQYF.

This clone has more than one count but fewer than ten. The chain couples TRBV11-2 to TRBJ2-7, with 13 bases matching TRBD2. Germline CDR1 SGHAT, CDR2 FQNNGV. After removal of 7 bases from V and 2 bases from J, the junction contained 5 bases not matched to a gene. The CDR3 is made up of 15 amino acids. The CDR3 sequence: CASNWGTSGTYEQYF. CDR3 coding DNA: TGTGCCAGCAACTGGGGGACTAGCGGGACCTACGAGCAGTACTTC.

Notes on this clone: A read error may account for a junction end that differs from germline. The chain recombines TRBV7-2 with TRBJ1-1; D remains ambiguous. Germline assignment: CDR1 SGHTA and CDR2 FQGNSA. The CDR3 runs to 14 residues. The CDR3 loop reads CASTLGPSNTEAFF. DNA for the CDR3: TGTGCCAGCACCTTAGGACCTTCCAACACTGAAGCTTTCTTT.

J is TRBJ2-1 and V is TRBV7-4; 8 bases are a match to TRBD2. The CDR3 runs to 17 residues. Germline trimming cut 1 base from V and 4 bases from J; bases unmatched to any gene: 9. Germline CDR1 is SGHVT and CDR2 is SQSDAQ. DNA for the CDR3: TGTGCCAGCAGCTTAGTCTTTCCAGCGGGGGTTTACAATGAGCAGTTCTTC. This translates into CASSLVFPAGVYNEQFF. The whole variable domain, filled in from reference TRBV7-4 and TRBJ2-1, reads GAGVSQSPRYKVAKRGRDVALRCDSISGHVTLYWYRQTLGQGSEVLTYSQSDAQRDKSGRPSGRFSAERPERSVSTLKIQRTEQGDSAVYLCASSLVFPAGVYNEQFFGPGTRLTVL.

The rearrangement links TRBV27 to TRBJ2-2; TRBD2 agrees at 10 bases. Germline assignment: CDR1 MNHEY and CDR2 SMNVEV (reference sequence). Trimming took 5 bases from V and 3 from J; bases not matched to a gene: 6. The CDR3 is 16 amino acids. The CDR3 DNA follows: TGTGCCAGCAGTCTGAGCGGGAGGGCCGACACCGGGGAGCTGTTTTTT. Translated: CASSLSGRADTGELFF.

This clone was observed a few times. This chain links TRBV11-2 with TRBJ2-3; 8 nucleotides align to TRBD2. This CDR3 spans 18 amino acids. CDR1 SGHAT and CDR2 FQNNGV come from the germline V gene. V lost 7 bases and J lost 3; bases outside the gene matches: 18. The CDR3 nucleotides are TGTGCCAGCAACGATCTAGAGGGAGCGGGAGCTAGAACAGATACGCAGTATTTT. Encoded protein: CASNDLEGAGARTDTQYF.

This clone was counted only a few times. CDR3 DNA: TGTGCCAGCAGCTTATGGGGGCACATCGGAAACACCATATATTTT. Translating it yields CASSLWGHIGNTIYF. The gene calls are TRBV11-3 and TRBJ1-3, with D possibly being TRBD1 (6 bases). Germline lookup yields CDR1 SGHNT and CDR2 YENEEA. The V end was cut by 2 bases, the J end by 4 bases, with 12 bases between. CDR3 length equals 15 residues.

The chain carries TRBV7-8 and TRBJ1-3; a weak D match, TRBD1 (5 bases). The length of the CDR3 is 16 residues. CDR1 is SGHVS, CDR2 FQNEAQ, per germline. Trimming pared 4 bases from V and 0 bases from J, leaving 13 bases between. DNA of the CDR3: TGTGCCAGCAGCTCCTCGGTGGGGGGCTCTGGAAACACCATATATTTT. Its translation: CASSSSVGGSGNTIYF. The variable domain in full, with the rest retrieved from reference TRBV7-8 and TRBJ1-3, is GAGVSQSPRYKVAKRGQDVALRCDPISGHVSLFWYQQALGQGPEFLTYFQNEAQLDKSGLPSDRFFAERPEGSVSTLKIQRTQQEDSAVYLCASSSSVGGSGNTIYFGEGSWLTVV.

This rearrangement joins TRBV19 to TRBJ1-6; D call uncertain. The CDR3 has 13 amino acids. Per germline, CDR1 LNHDA and CDR2 SQIVND (reference sequence). Trimming stripped 3 bases from V and 9 bases from J, with 9 bases between. DNA of the CDR3: TGTGCCAGTAGTATTCTTCCAAGTTCACCCCTCCACTTT. The encoded protein is CASSILPSSPLHF.

The genes are TRBV5-1 and TRBJ2-2, with 12 bases lining up with TRBD2. V trimming: 6 bases; J trimming: 4 bases; junction bases outside the gene matches: 19. This CDR3 has 20 amino acids. CDR1 is SGHRS, CDR2 YFSETQ, per germline. The DNA of the CDR3 is TGCGCCAGCACCCCCCGGGCAGCGGCTAGCGGGGGGGCCACCACCGGGGAGCTGTTTTTT. This codes for CASTPRAAASGGATTGELFF.

A few counts support this clone. The chain carries TRBV29-1 and TRBJ1-2; D is unclear. Germline V gene data show CDR1 as SQVTM and CDR2 as ANQGSEA. Deletions cut 6 bases from V and 3 bases from J, with 11 bases between. The CDR3 sequence is 12 residues long. CDR3 sequence reads: CSVMGSHYGYTF. CDR3 coding DNA: TGCAGCGTCATGGGGTCTCACTATGGCTACACCTTC.

The chain employs TRBV7-8 and TRBJ1-1; D is possibly TRBD1 (5 bases). There are 15 residues in the CDR3. The V end was cut by 7 bases, the J end by 5 bases, with 20 bases between. Germline values: CDR1 SGHVS, CDR2 FQNEAQ. In DNA, the CDR3 is TGTGCCAGCACCCGATCATGGGGGGGTCCTACTGAAGCTTTCTTT. Translation: CASTRSWGGPTEAFF. Complete variable domain (other parts from reference TRBV7-8 and TRBJ1-1): GAGVSQSPRYKVAKRGQDVALRCDPISGHVSLFWYQQALGQGPEFLTYFQNEAQLDKSGLPSDRFFAERPEGSVSTLKIQRTQQEDSAVYLCASTRSWGGPTEAFFGQGTRLTVV.

The V call is TRBV9, the J call TRBJ2-1; D uncertain. The CDR3 has 12 amino acids. Germline V lookup: CDR1 SGDLS, CDR2 YYNGEE. V lost 0 bases and J 10 bases, leaving 8 bases between the germline ends. In DNA, the CDR3 is TGTGCCAGCAGCGTAGGTGTCAAGGAGCAGTTCTTC. This sequence encodes CASSVGVKEQFF.

The chain is built from TRBV6-5 and TRBJ1-6, with a weak D call TRBD1 (5 bases). V shed 0 bases and J shed 8 bases, with 11 bases lying between them. CDR3 length: 15 residues. Germline CDR1 MNHEY, CDR2 SVGAGI. CDR3 nucleotide sequence: TGTGCCAGCAGTTACTCGCGCAGGGCCGATTCACCCCTCCACTTT. It codes for CASSYSRRADSPLHF.

This clone was recorded many times. V and J are TRBV7-9 and TRBJ1-5, with D unresolved. V was trimmed by 4 bases and J by 6 bases, leaving 10 bases between them. The length of the CDR3 is 13 residues. CDR1 SEHNR and CDR2 FQNEAQ come from the germline V gene (reference sequence). The CDR3 DNA follows: TGTGCCAGCAGCTCGTCCCCATTTCAGCCCCAGCATTTT. It is translated as CASSSSPFQPQHF.

This clone is deemed medium-sized (0.01 to 0.1%). The chain is built from TRBV11-3 and TRBJ1-1, with D possibly TRBD1 on 5 matching bases. CDR1 and CDR2 from the germline V gene are SGHNT and YENEEA. V lost 4 bases to trimming and J lost 11 bases, with 11 bases between them. The CDR3 is made up of 11 amino acids. In DNA, the CDR3 is TGTGCCAGCAGCTCCGGGGGTAGCGCTTTCTTT. This gives the protein CASSSGGSAFF.

The rearrangement joins TRBV30 to TRBJ2-1; D is unclear. CDR1 and CDR2 (germline): GTSNPN, SVGIG (reference sequence). V lost 3 bases and J lost 4, with 10 bases in between. CDR3 size: 13 residues. The CDR3 nucleotides read TGTGCCTGGAGATTCGGCAGATACAATGAGCAGTTCTTC. Encoded protein: CAWRFGRYNEQFF.

This rearrangement joins TRBV7-2 to TRBJ2-5, with unresolved D. Germline V CDR1 and CDR2: SGHTA, FQGNSA. The ends were cut back, 4 bases at V and 5 bases at J, with 11 bases in the middle. CDR3 length: 13 amino acids. The CDR3, as DNA: TGTGCCAGCAGCTCGACCCTCGTGGAGACCCAGTACTTC. As protein: CASSSTLVETQYF.

In this sample, this clone turned up a few times. J is TRBJ2-5 and V is TRBV19; D call uncertain. Between the trimmed V and J ends, which lost 3 bases and 5 bases, there was a span of 10 bases. This CDR3 region has 13 residues. Per the germline V gene, CDR1 is LNHDA and CDR2 is SQIVND (reference sequence). CDR3 protein: CASSIGFLETQYF. CDR3 DNA: TGTGCCAGTAGTATCGGGTTTCTGGAGACCCAGTACTTC. The whole variable domain, filled in from reference TRBV19 and TRBJ2-5, reads DGGITQSPKYLFRKEGQNVTLSCEQNLNHDAMYWYRQDPGQGLRLIYYSQIVNDFQKGDIAEGYSVSREKKESFPLTVTSAQKNPTAFYLCASSIGFLETQYFGPGTRLLVL.

This chain uses TRBV7-8 with TRBJ2-5; 8 nucleotides align to TRBD2. The CDR3 consists of 17 residues. CDR1 SGHVS and CDR2 FQNEAQ come from the germline V gene. The V and J ends lost 1 base and 3 bases, in that order; junction bases with no gene match: 10. CDR3 region: CASSLVLAGGGKETQYF. As DNA, the CDR3 is TGTGCCAGCAGCTTAGTTCTGGCGGGAGGTGGAAAAGAGACCCAGTACTTC.

The chain combines TRBV5-6 with TRBJ2-7, with D possibly being TRBD1 or TRBD2 (5 bases each). Per germline, CDR1 SGHDT and CDR2 YYEEEE. The CDR3 is made up of 15 amino acids. V gave up 3 bases and J gave up 5 bases, with 18 bases separating them. CDR3 region: CASSWRSNLGDEQYF. The CDR3, as DNA: TGTGCCAGCAGCTGGCGGTCAAACCTGGGGGACGAGCAGTACTTC.